Below, 21 T cell receptor beta chains from the same sample are listed, as sequenced in a study of PD-1 blockade in classical Hodgkin lymphoma. Measured with immunoSEQ multiplex PCR; TCRdb has only the in-frame clones, and not every one. Of more than 9,000 clones in the sample, about 74% were seen once. Noted time point: cycle 4 day 1 (C4D1), after less than 7 weeks of nivolumab. Following autologous stem cell transplantation, relapse occurred in every patient, and exposure to brentuximab vedotin varied. CD4+ T cells were purified from thawed PBMCs by negative selection. Sample: CD4+ T cells from blood, taken before the fourth cycle of nivolumab. These TCRs come from a human donor with classical Hodgkin lymphoma.

This clone was recorded only once. This chain joins TRBV29-1 and TRBJ1-1; D possibly corresponds to TRBD1 (5 bases). The germline V gene encodes CDR1 SQVTM and CDR2 ANQGSEA. Trimming removed 2 bases at V and 0 bases at J, with 16 bases between. CDR3 length equals 16 residues. In DNA form, the CDR3 reads TGCAGCGTTGAATGGGAAGAAGGGGCGGTGAACACTGAAGCTTTCTTT. Translated, it gives CSVEWEEGAVNTEAFF.

V and J are TRBV6-1 and TRBJ1-5; D is undetermined. Germline V gives CDR1 MNHNS, CDR2 SASEGT. The CDR3 runs to 12 residues. The V gene lost 8 bases and the J gene lost 7 bases, with 12 bases spanning the gap. The CDR3 loop is CASREGSQPQHF. The CDR3 coding sequence is TGTGCCAGCCGAGAAGGGAGCCAGCCCCAGCATTTT.

This clone is termed medium-sized. The V gene is TRBV14, the J gene TRBJ1-1; D is undetermined. Trimming stripped 2 bases from V and 3 bases from J, with 10 bases between. This CDR3 comprises 14 residues. Germline assignment: CDR1 SGHDN and CDR2 FVKESK. CDR3 in amino acids: CASSQSAGYTEAFF. CDR3 bases: TGTGCCAGCAGCCAATCGGCAGGTTACACTGAAGCTTTCTTT.

J is TRBJ2-3 and V is TRBV4-1; 8 bases line up with TRBD2. V lost 4 bases, J lost 2 bases, and 8 bases stayed unmatched. Germline values: CDR1 MGHRA, CDR2 YSYEKL. The CDR3 length is 16 residues. The CDR3 spells CASSRKLAENTDTQYF. In DNA, the CDR3 is TGCGCCAGCAGCCGCAAACTAGCGGAGAACACAGATACGCAGTATTTT.

V usage is TRBV7-9 and J usage is TRBJ2-7; D could derive from TRBD1 or TRBD2 (6 bases each). The CDR3 has 15 residues. The germline CDR1 and CDR2 sequences are SEHNR and FQNEAQ (reference sequence). The V and J ends lost 2 bases and 0 bases respectively, with 11 bases between them. The CDR3 region is CASSLKGGSSYEQYF. As DNA, the CDR3 is TGTGCCAGCAGCTTAAAAGGGGGGAGCTCCTACGAGCAGTACTTC.

V usage is TRBV7-9 and J usage is TRBJ2-2, with a tentative D call TRBD1 (5 bases). V lost 5 bases and J 4 bases, leaving 11 bases between the germline ends. CDR1 SEHNR and CDR2 FQNEAQ come from the germline V gene (reference sequence). This CDR3 has 14 residues. The CDR3 loop is CASSHDSSTGELFF. CDR3 DNA sequence: TGTGCCAGCAGCCATGACAGTTCCACCGGGGAGCTGTTTTTT.

V usage is TRBV29-1 and J usage is TRBJ2-2; possibly TRBD1 or TRBD2 for D (5 bases each). V was shortened by 0 bases and J by 3 bases, with 14 bases between the two germline ends. CDR3 length: 16 amino acids. Germline loops: CDR1 SQVTM, CDR2 ANQGSEA. Written as DNA, the CDR3 is TGCAGCGTTGAAGATCGGGGTAGGACACACACCGGGGAGCTGTTTTTT. Amino acids: CSVEDRGRTHTGELFF.

The chain carries TRBV6-1 and TRBJ2-3; the D is unclear. This CDR3 spans 17 amino acids. In germline, CDR1 is MNHNS, CDR2 SASEGT. Trimming shortened V by 2 bases and J by 2 bases, and 17 bases separated the two germline ends. The CDR3 nucleotides are TGTGCCAGCAGTGAACCCCCGAGCCCTGGGCACACAGATACGCAGTATTTT. Translation: CASSEPPSPGHTDTQYF.

The chain links TRBV6-1 to TRBJ1-5; 9 bases match TRBD1. Losses at the gene ends were 4 bases for V and 2 bases for J; bases not matched to a gene: 6. The CDR3 totals 16 residues. CDR1 and CDR2 (germline): MNHNS, SASEGT. CDR3 loop: CASSVQGAGGNQPQHF. CDR3 nucleotide sequence: TGTGCCAGCAGTGTACAGGGGGCTGGGGGCAATCAGCCCCAGCATTTT.

V usage is TRBV29-1 and J usage is TRBJ2-3, with a weak D call TRBD2 (6 bases). The germline V gene has CDR1 SQVTM and CDR2 ANQGSEA. V lost 6 bases and J lost 1, with 17 bases in between. The length of the CDR3 is 15 residues. The CDR3 DNA sequence: TGCAGCGTCCTGAGAGGGACGGGAGGCACAGATACGCAGTATTTT. This codes for CSVLRGTGGTDTQYF.

The chain employs TRBV2 and TRBJ1-3; 10 nucleotides line up with TRBD1. V lost 6 bases to trimming and J lost 1 base; unmatched junction nucleotides: 6. The CDR3 loop spans 16 amino acids. The germline V gene encodes CDR1 SNHLY and CDR2 FYNNEI. CDR3 sequence: CASRERTGGSGNTIYF. The DNA for the CDR3 is TGTGCCAGCAGAGAACGGACAGGGGGATCTGGAAACACCATATATTTT. Combining the CDR3 with reference TRBV2 and TRBJ1-3 gives the whole variable domain EPEVTQTPSHQVTQMGQEVILRCVPISNHLYFYWYRQILGQKVEFLVSFYNNEISEKSEIFDDQFSVERPDGSNFTLKIRSTKLEDSAMYFCASRERTGGSGNTIYFGEGSWLTVV.

The rearrangement uses TRBV9 and TRBJ2-1; TRBD2 matches at 8 bases. Germline CDR1 SGDLS, CDR2 YYNGEE. This CDR3 has 15 amino acids. The ends lost 1 base at V and 7 bases at J; junction bases unmatched: 7. The CDR3 bases are TGTGCCAGCAGCGTAAGCGGGAGAGGGGCAAATGAGCAGTTCTTC. Encoded protein: CASSVSGRGANEQFF.

This sequence joins TRBV14 and TRBJ1-2; no definite D call. V was trimmed by 0 bases and J by 8 bases, leaving 13 bases between them. Germline-derived CDR1 and CDR2 are SGHDN and FVKESK. The CDR3 covers 14 residues. CDR3 region: CASSQDNAWRGYTF. CDR3 nucleotides: TGTGCCAGCAGCCAAGATAACGCGTGGAGGGGCTACACCTTC.

Only one count was recorded for this clone. The genes are TRBV4-2 and TRBJ2-1; TRBD2 agrees at 14 bases. The junction had 8 bases not matched to a gene; V was cut back by 0 bases and J by 4 bases. The germline V gene has CDR1 LGHNA and CDR2 YNFKEQ. The CDR3 consists of 19 residues. The CDR3 is CASSQEGLAGDLAYNEQFF. CDR3 DNA sequence: TGTGCCAGCAGCCAAGAGGGACTAGCGGGAGACTTAGCATACAATGAGCAGTTCTTC.

The chain is built from TRBV29-1 and TRBJ2-3; TRBD2 matches at 10 bases. Losses at the gene ends were 7 bases for V and 4 bases for J; bases not matched to a gene: 14. The CDR3 runs to 16 residues. In germline, CDR1 is SQVTM, CDR2 ANQGSEA. The CDR3 DNA reads as TGCAGCGGAGTAAAACTAGCGGGGCTCGGGCCAGATACGCAGTATTTT. Translated, it gives CSGVKLAGLGPDTQYF.

The chain recombines TRBV6-5 with TRBJ2-3; D call uncertain. Deletions cut 2 bases from V and 1 base from J, with 13 bases between. CDR1 is MNHEY and CDR2 is SVGAGI in the germline V gene. This CDR3 comprises 16 residues. The CDR3 DNA reads TGTGCCAGCAGTTACAGGCGGATACTCGGCACAGATACGCAGTATTTT. Translating gives CASSYRRILGTDTQYF.

The sample holds one count of this clone. The chain is built from TRBV19 and TRBJ1-5; 7 nucleotides agree with TRBD1. The CDR3 extends over 15 amino acids. After removal of 2 bases from V and 5 bases from J, the junction contained 6 bases not matched to a gene. Germline CDR1 reads LNHDA; CDR2 reads SQIVND (reference sequence). The DNA of the CDR3 is TGTGCCAGTAGTATATTTGAAGGGGGCCATCAGCCCCAGCATTTT. The encoded protein is CASSIFEGGHQPQHF.

The rearrangement joins TRBV5-1 to TRBJ2-5, with TRBD2 identical over 7 bases. The ends lost 4 bases at V and 4 bases at J; junction bases unmatched: 13. The CDR3 spans 16 residues. The germline CDR1 and CDR2 sequences are SGHRS and YFSETQ. CDR3 DNA sequence: TGCGCCAGCAGCCCGTTAATAACGGGAGGCCGAGAGACCCAGTACTTC. It codes for CASSPLITGGRETQYF.

The V gene is TRBV7-3, the J gene TRBJ2-1, with D perhaps TRBD2 (5 bases). Trimming left V 5 bases short and J 3 bases short, with 23 bases between. Germline V lookup: CDR1 SGHTA, CDR2 FQGTGA. The CDR3 has 18 amino acids. The CDR3 DNA reads as TGTGCCAGCAGCCCACGACCCTCTGAGGGAGACGTCTACAATGAGCAGTTCTTC. It is translated as CASSPRPSEGDVYNEQFF.

This chain connects TRBV7-2 to TRBJ1-6, with unresolved D. This CDR3 has 13 residues. The ends were cut back, 3 bases at V and 5 bases at J, with 5 bases in the middle. Looked up from germline, CDR1 is SGHTA and CDR2 is FQGNSA. The CDR3 DNA reads as TGTGCCAGCAGCTTTAGGGATAATTCACCCCTCCACTTT. Translated, it gives CASSFRDNSPLHF. The variable domain in full, with the rest retrieved from reference TRBV7-2 and TRBJ1-6, is GAGVSQSPSNKVTEKGKDVELRCDPISGHTALYWYRQSLGQGLEFLIYFQGNSAPDKSGLPSDRFSAERTGGSVSTLTIQRTQQEDSAVYLCASSFRDNSPLHFGNGTRLTVT.

The chain employs TRBV28 and TRBJ1-2; 8 bases fit TRBD1. The CDR3 is 15 residues long. Germline CDR1 MDHEN, CDR2 SYDVKM. Trimming at V came to 4 bases and at J to 3 bases, leaving 7 bases not matched to a gene. The CDR3 sequence: CASSSRGRKDYGYTF. CDR3 DNA sequence: TGTGCCAGCAGTTCCAGGGGGCGGAAAGACTATGGCTACACCTTC.